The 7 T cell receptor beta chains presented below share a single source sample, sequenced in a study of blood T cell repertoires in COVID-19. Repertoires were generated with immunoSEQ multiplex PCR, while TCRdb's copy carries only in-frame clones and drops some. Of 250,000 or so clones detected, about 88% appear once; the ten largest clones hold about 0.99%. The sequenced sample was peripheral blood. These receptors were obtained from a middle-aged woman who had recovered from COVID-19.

CDR3 region: CASSPPGSTEAFF. The DNA of the CDR3 is TGTGCCAGCAGCCCCCCTGGCAGCACTGAAGCTTTCTTT. The rearrangement uses TRBV7-9 and TRBJ1-1; D not resolved. In germline, CDR1 is SEHNR, CDR2 FQNEAQ (reference sequence). The CDR3 spans 13 residues. Between the trimmed V and J ends, which lost 5 bases and 4 bases, there was a span of 11 bases.

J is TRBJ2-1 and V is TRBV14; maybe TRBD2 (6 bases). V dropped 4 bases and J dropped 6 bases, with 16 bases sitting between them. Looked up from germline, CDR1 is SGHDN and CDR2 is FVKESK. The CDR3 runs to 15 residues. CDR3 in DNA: TGTGCCAGCAGCCTCGATATGGTGCGGGGCAATGAGCAGTTCTTC. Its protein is CASSLDMVRGNEQFF.

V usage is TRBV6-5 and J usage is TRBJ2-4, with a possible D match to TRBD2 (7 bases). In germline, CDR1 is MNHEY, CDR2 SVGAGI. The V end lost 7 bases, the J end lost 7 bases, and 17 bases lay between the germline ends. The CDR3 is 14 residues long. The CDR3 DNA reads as TGTGCCAGCACCCAAGGGGGGGCGGGGAACATTCAGTACTTC. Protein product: CASTQGGAGNIQYF.

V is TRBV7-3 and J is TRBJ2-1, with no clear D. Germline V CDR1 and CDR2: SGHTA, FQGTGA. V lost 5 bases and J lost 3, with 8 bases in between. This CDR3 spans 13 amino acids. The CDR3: CASSKPGYNEQFF. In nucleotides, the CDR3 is TGTGCCAGCAGCAAACCGGGCTACAATGAGCAGTTCTTC.

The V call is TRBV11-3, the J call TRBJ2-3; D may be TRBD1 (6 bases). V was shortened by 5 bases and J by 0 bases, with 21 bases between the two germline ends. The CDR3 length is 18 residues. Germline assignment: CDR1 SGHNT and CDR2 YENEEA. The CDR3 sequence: CASSRGHLTGTSTDTQYF. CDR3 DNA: TGTGCCAGCAGCCGGGGACACCTGACTGGAACTAGCACAGATACGCAGTATTTT.

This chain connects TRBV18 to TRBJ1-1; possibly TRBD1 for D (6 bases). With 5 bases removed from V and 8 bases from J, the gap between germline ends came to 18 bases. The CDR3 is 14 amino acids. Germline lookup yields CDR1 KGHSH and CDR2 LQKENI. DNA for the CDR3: TGTGCCAGCTCATCACGAGGGGGAACCCCGGAAGCTTTCTTT. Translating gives CASSSRGGTPEAFF.

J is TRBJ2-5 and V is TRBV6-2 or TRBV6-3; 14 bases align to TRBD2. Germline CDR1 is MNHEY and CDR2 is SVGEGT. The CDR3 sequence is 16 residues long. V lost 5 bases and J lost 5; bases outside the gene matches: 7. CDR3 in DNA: TGTGCCAGCAGTCCGGGACTAGCGGGAGATTGGGAGACCCAGTACTTC. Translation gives CASSPGLAGDWETQYF.